These 24 T cell receptor beta chains share one sample of origin, sequenced in a study of OX40 agonist ivuxolimab in advanced cancers. This table comes from immunoSEQ multiplex PCR, and its TCRdb copy is limited to in-frame clones, with some not included. The table lists more than 80,000 clones, 90% of them singletons, with 0.45% to 0.5% in the top ten. The input for sequencing was CD4+ or CD8+ T cells sorted from blood, taken in a trial of the OX40 agonist ivuxolimab. The receptors originated from an adult with an advanced solid tumor such as melanoma, head and neck, liver or kidney cancer.

The chain links TRBV7-2 to TRBJ1-2; 7 bases match TRBD1. Germline V CDR1 and CDR2: SGHTA, FQGNSA. Unmatched junction bases numbered 8, after V lost 4 bases and J lost 3 bases. The CDR3 length is 15 residues. CDR3 sequence reads: CASSSASGGHYGYTF. In DNA, the CDR3 is TGTGCCAGCAGCTCAGCCTCAGGGGGGCACTATGGCTACACCTTC.

V usage is TRBV4-2 and J usage is TRBJ1-4, with D maybe TRBD1 (5 bases). V was clipped by 6 bases and J by 7 bases, with 15 bases between them. The CDR3 extends over 14 amino acids. The germline V gene encodes CDR1 LGHNA and CDR2 YNFKEQ. This CDR3 reads CASRGDGRGEKLFF. DNA of the CDR3: TGTGCCAGCAGAGGGGATGGACGAGGTGAAAAACTGTTTTTT.

The rearrangement links TRBV7-8 to TRBJ2-1; 11 positions agree with TRBD1. The CDR3 extends over 16 amino acids. V trimming: 5 bases; J trimming: 4 bases; junction bases outside the gene matches: 7. From germline, CDR1 is SGHVS and CDR2 FQNEAQ. The CDR3 region has the DNA TGTGCCAGCAGCCCGACCGGGACAGGGGGTTACAATGAGCAGTTCTTC. Encoded protein: CASSPTGTGGYNEQFF.

The gene calls are TRBV6-5 and TRBJ1-1, with D maybe TRBD1 (6 bases). The germline V gene encodes CDR1 MNHEY and CDR2 SVGAGI. The CDR3 is made up of 14 amino acids. V dropped 3 bases and J dropped 0 bases, with 8 bases sitting between them. This chain's CDR3 is CASSYYRVNTEAFF. CDR3 nucleotide sequence: TGTGCCAGCAGTTATTACAGGGTGAACACTGAAGCTTTCTTT.

The chain is built from TRBV19 and TRBJ1-2, with D possibly TRBD1 on 6 matching bases. The CDR3 totals 13 residues. CDR1 and CDR2 from the germline V gene are LNHDA and SQIVND (reference sequence). Trimming removed 3 bases from V and 8 bases from J, with 13 bases in between. CDR3 residues: CASSIQSGGGYTF. For the CDR3, the DNA is TGTGCCAGTAGTATCCAAAGCGGGGGCGGCTACACCTTC. The full variable domain, rest sourced from reference TRBV19 and TRBJ1-2, is DGGITQSPKYLFRKEGQNVTLSCEQNLNHDAMYWYRQDPGQGLRLIYYSQIVNDFQKGDIAEGYSVSREKKESFPLTVTSAQKNPTAFYLCASSIQSGGGYTFGSGTRLTVV.

The chain carries TRBV18 and TRBJ1-2; perhaps TRBD1 as D (5 bases). With 4 bases removed from V and 5 bases from J, the gap between germline ends came to 14 bases. CDR1 and CDR2 from the germline V gene are KGHSH and LQKENI. The CDR3 runs to 14 residues. CDR3 sequence (DNA): TGTGCCAGCTCACAGGGGACGGAGACTTATGGCTACACCTTC. Translating it yields CASSQGTETYGYTF.

V and J are TRBV25-1 and TRBJ2-5, with 9 bases fitting TRBD2. Trimming at V came to 4 bases and at J to 4 bases, leaving 4 bases not matched to a gene. The CDR3 extends over 14 amino acids. Per germline, CDR1 MGHDK and CDR2 SYGVNS. CDR3 loop: CASSGGGAGETQYF. The CDR3 coding sequence is TGTGCCAGCAGTGGCGGGGGGGCCGGAGAGACCCAGTACTTC. The whole variable domain, remainder taken from reference TRBV25-1 and TRBJ2-5, is EADIYQTPRYLVIGTGKKITLECSQTMGHDKMYWYQQDPGMELHLIHYSYGVNSTEKGDLSSESTVSRIRTEHFPLTLESARPSHTSQYLCASSGGGAGETQYFGPGTRLLVL.

V is TRBV5-1 and J is TRBJ2-3; D is possibly TRBD2 (5 bases). Germline-derived CDR1 and CDR2 are SGHRS and YFSETQ. The CDR3 has 16 residues. The V end lost 0 bases, the J end lost 4 bases, and 15 bases lay between the germline ends. The chain's CDR3 is CASSLGGRLRADTQYF. CDR3 DNA sequence: TGCGCCAGCAGCTTGGGCGGGCGGTTAAGGGCAGATACGCAGTATTTT.

This clone showed up just a few times. In the same sample, other DNA sequences code for this CDR3. CDR3: CASSIGTSPDTQYF. The DNA for the CDR3 is TGTGCCAGTAGTATCGGGACTAGCCCAGATACGCAGTATTTT. The V gene is TRBV19, the J gene TRBJ2-3; 9 positions match TRBD2. This CDR3 contains 14 residues. CDR1 is LNHDA and CDR2 is SQIVND in the germline V gene (reference sequence). The junction had 2 bases not matched to a gene; V was cut back by 3 bases and J by 4 bases.

The V call is TRBV7-9, the J call TRBJ1-6; 8 bases map to TRBD1. Germline lookup yields CDR1 SEHNR and CDR2 FQNEAQ (reference sequence). With V trimmed by 5 bases and J by 10 bases, 10 bases remained unmatched. The length of the CDR3 is 15 residues. CDR3 residues: CASSRTAGGLSPLHF. CDR3 bases: TGTGCCAGCAGCCGTACCGCAGGGGGCTTGTCACCCCTCCACTTT.

The V and J genes are TRBV6-5 and TRBJ2-2, with 9 bases fitting TRBD1. The V gene's germline CDR1 is MNHEY and CDR2 SVGAGI. This CDR3 has 16 amino acids. Unmatched junction bases numbered 6, after V lost 4 bases and J lost 3 bases. CDR3 protein: CASSSADRGDTGELFF. CDR3 coding DNA: TGTGCCAGCAGTTCAGCGGACAGGGGAGACACCGGGGAGCTGTTTTTT.

Remarks on this clone: The junction departs from germline at one end; a sequencing error may be responsible. J is TRBJ2-7 and V is TRBV6-4; 8 bases map to TRBD1. The CDR3 consists of 14 residues. Per the germline V gene, CDR1 is MRHNA and CDR2 is SNTAGT. The CDR3 coding sequence is TGTGCCAGCCCCCTAGACAGGGGCTCCGACGAGCAGTACTTC. Translating gives CASPLDRGSDEQYF.

This chain connects TRBV4-1 to TRBJ1-1, with D possibly matching TRBD1 (5 bases). The V gene's germline CDR1 is MGHRA and CDR2 YSYEKL. V lost 5 bases and J 5 bases, leaving 18 bases between the germline ends. The CDR3 has 15 amino acids. The CDR3 spells CASSAQGVLRTEAFF. For the CDR3, the DNA is TGCGCCAGCAGCGCTCAGGGAGTACTAAGGACTGAAGCTTTCTTT.

The rearrangement joins TRBV9 to TRBJ1-6, with D perhaps matching TRBD1 (5 bases). CDR3 size: 17 residues. V was trimmed by 1 base and J by 7 bases, leaving 18 bases between them. In germline, CDR1 is SGDLS, CDR2 YYNGEE. Here the CDR3 reads CASSVSGSGRGNSPLHF. The CDR3 bases are TGTGCCAGCAGCGTATCAGGTTCTGGGCGGGGGAATTCACCCCTCCACTTT. Based on the CDR3 plus reference TRBV9 and TRBJ1-6, the full variable domain is DSGVTQTPKHLITATGQRVTLRCSPRSGDLSVYWYQQSLDQGLQFLIQYYNGEERAKGNILERFSAQQFPDLHSELNLSSLELGDSALYFCASSVSGSGRGNSPLHFGNGTRLTVT.

V gene TRBV11-3 combines with J gene TRBJ1-5, with 8 bases matching TRBD1. V lost 3 bases and J lost 11; bases outside the gene matches: 9. The germline V gene encodes CDR1 SGHNT and CDR2 YENEEA. This CDR3 spans 14 amino acids. The CDR3 is CASSFPSTGGSQHF. The CDR3 DNA is TGTGCCAGCAGCTTCCCCTCTACAGGGGGATCCCAGCATTTT.

The V gene is TRBV28, the J gene TRBJ1-1, with D unclear. The length of the CDR3 is 14 residues. CDR1 is MDHEN, CDR2 SYDVKM, per germline. The V and J ends lost 3 bases and 1 base respectively, with 9 bases between them. The CDR3 loop reads CASSFLVRNTEAFF. In nucleotides, the CDR3 is TGTGCCAGCAGTTTCCTCGTGCGGAACACTGAAGCTTTCTTT.

The chain combines TRBV11-2 with TRBJ2-2; no clear D. Germline V CDR1 and CDR2: SGHAT, FQNNGV. This CDR3 is 15 amino acids long. Trimming pared 2 bases from V and 0 bases from J, leaving 7 bases between. The DNA for the CDR3 is TGTGCCAGCAGCTTACGTACAACGAACACCGGGGAGCTGTTTTTT. This translates into CASSLRTTNTGELFF.

This chain connects TRBV2 to TRBJ2-2, with D uncertain. Trimming pared 6 bases from V and 6 bases from J, leaving 17 bases between. The CDR3 totals 15 residues. Germline-derived CDR1 and CDR2 are SNHLY and FYNNEI. The CDR3 bases are TGTGCCAGCAGGAGGACCATAACAACGGCCGGGGAGCTGTTTTTT. Amino acids: CASRRTITTAGELFF.

The chain combines TRBV28 with TRBJ2-5, with a tentative D call TRBD1 (6 bases). This CDR3 is built from 15 residues. V lost 4 bases, J lost 1 base, and 13 bases lay in between. CDR1 is MDHEN and CDR2 is SYDVKM in the germline V gene. CDR3 loop: CASSSPGATQETQYF. DNA of the CDR3: TGTGCCAGCAGTTCCCCAGGGGCTACCCAAGAGACCCAGTACTTC.

The chain has TRBV19 and TRBJ2-5; tentatively, D is TRBD1 (7 bases). CDR3 length equals 18 residues. The germline V gene has CDR1 LNHDA and CDR2 SQIVND (reference sequence). Trimming pared 0 bases from V and 3 bases from J, leaving 20 bases between. CDR3 protein: CASSIDRLEAGGKETQYF. In nucleotides, the CDR3 is TGTGCCAGTAGTATAGATCGATTGGAGGCAGGGGGGAAAGAGACCCAGTACTTC.

The V and J genes are TRBV7-9 and TRBJ1-5; D unresolved. The CDR3 totals 15 residues. Germline lookup yields CDR1 SEHNR and CDR2 FQNEAQ (reference sequence). The V and J ends lost 1 base and 6 bases respectively, with 13 bases between them. The CDR3 DNA sequence: TGTGCCAGCAGCTTAGAAGGAGGAATCGGTCAGCCCCAGCATTTT. Residues: CASSLEGGIGQPQHF.

This clone occurred once. This rearrangement joins TRBV7-2 to TRBJ2-1; possible D gene TRBD2, 6 bases. V dropped 5 bases and J dropped 4 bases, with 18 bases sitting between them. The CDR3 totals 16 residues. CDR1 is SGHTA, CDR2 FQGNSA, per germline. The CDR3 spells CASSNPPGGVYNEQFF. DNA for the CDR3: TGTGCCAGCAGCAATCCGCCGGGCGGGGTTTACAATGAGCAGTTCTTC.

This chain uses TRBV5-1 with TRBJ2-1; 8 bases match TRBD1. This CDR3 comprises 16 residues. CDR1 SGHRS and CDR2 YFSETQ come from the germline V gene. J gave up 2 bases and V 3 bases, and 7 bases lay outside the gene matches. The CDR3: CASSYQGAVTYNEQFF. The DNA for the CDR3 is TGCGCCAGCAGCTATCAGGGGGCGGTCACCTACAATGAGCAGTTCTTC.

Here the CDR3 DNA reads TGTGCCAGCAGTGAACATACGTCTCTCGCTGAAGCTTTCTTT. Translation: CASSEHTSLAEAFF. The rearrangement uses TRBV6-1 and TRBJ1-1, with D hard to call. This CDR3 has 14 amino acids. Trimming stripped 2 bases from V and 6 bases from J, with 13 bases between. Germline CDR1 and CDR2: MNHNS and SASEGT.